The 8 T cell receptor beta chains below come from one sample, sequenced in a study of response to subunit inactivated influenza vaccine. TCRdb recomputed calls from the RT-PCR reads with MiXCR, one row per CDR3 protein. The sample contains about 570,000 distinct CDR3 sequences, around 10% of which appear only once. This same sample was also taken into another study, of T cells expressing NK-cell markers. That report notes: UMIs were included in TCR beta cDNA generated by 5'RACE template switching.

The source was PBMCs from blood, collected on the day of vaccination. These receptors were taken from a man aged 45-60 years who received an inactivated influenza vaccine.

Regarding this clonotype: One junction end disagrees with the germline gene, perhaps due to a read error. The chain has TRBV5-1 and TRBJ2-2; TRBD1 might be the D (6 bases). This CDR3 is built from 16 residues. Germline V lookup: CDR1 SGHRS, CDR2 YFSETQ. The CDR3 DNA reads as TGCGCCAGCAGCTTCCGGGACACGCCGAACACCAGGGAGCTGTTTTTT. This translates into CASSFRDTPNTRELFF.

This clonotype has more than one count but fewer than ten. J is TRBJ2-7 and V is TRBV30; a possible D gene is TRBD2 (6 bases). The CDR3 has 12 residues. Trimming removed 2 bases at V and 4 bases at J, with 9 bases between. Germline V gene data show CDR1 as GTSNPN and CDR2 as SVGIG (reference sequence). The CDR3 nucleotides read TGTGCCTGGAGTCACGGGAGATACGAGCAGTACTTC. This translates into CAWSHGRYEQYF. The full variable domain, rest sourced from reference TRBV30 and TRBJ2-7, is SQTIHQWPATLVQPVGSPLSLECTVEGTSNPNLYWYRQAAGRGLQLLFYSVGIGQISSEVPQNLSASRPQDRQFILSSKKLLLSDSGFYLCAWSHGRYEQYFGPGTRLTVT.

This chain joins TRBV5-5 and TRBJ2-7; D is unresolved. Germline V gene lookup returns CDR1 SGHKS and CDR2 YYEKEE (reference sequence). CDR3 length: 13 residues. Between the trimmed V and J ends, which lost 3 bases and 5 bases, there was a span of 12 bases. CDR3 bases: TGTGCCAGCAGCTGGCGCGGCGGCGACGAGCAGTACTTC. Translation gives CASSWRGGDEQYF.

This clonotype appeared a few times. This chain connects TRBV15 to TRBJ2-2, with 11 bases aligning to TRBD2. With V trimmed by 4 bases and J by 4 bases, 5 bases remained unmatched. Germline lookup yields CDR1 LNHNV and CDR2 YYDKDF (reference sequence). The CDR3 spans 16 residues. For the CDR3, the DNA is TGTGCCACCAGCAACCCCGGGACTAGCGGCACCGGGGAGCTGTTTTTT. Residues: CATSNPGTSGTGELFF.

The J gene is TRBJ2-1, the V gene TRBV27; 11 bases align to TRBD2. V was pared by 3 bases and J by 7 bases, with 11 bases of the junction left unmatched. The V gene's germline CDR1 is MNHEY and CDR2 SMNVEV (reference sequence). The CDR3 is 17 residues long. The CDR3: CASSFRILAGGMNEQFF. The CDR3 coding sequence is TGTGCCAGCAGTTTTAGGATTCTAGCGGGGGGTATGAATGAGCAGTTCTTC.

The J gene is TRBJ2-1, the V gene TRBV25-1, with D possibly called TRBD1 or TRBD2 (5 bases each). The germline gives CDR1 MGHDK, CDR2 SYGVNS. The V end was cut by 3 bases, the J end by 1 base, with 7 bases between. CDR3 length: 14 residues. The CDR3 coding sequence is TGTGCCAGCAGTGAGAGGGGATCCTACAATGAGCAGTTCTTC. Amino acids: CASSERGSYNEQFF.

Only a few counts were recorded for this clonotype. CDR3 sequence: CASSHQVTKQFF. The CDR3 DNA sequence: TGTGCCAGCAGTCACCAAGTCACCAAGCAGTTCTTC. V and J are TRBV6-2 or TRBV6-3 and TRBJ2-1; D remains ambiguous. Per germline, CDR1 MNHEY and CDR2 SVGEGT. The V end was cut by 5 bases, the J end by 11 bases, with 13 bases between. The CDR3 sequence is 12 residues long.

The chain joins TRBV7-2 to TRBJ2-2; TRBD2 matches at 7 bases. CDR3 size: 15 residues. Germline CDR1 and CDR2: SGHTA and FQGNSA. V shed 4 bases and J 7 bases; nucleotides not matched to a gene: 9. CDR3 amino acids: CASSSRRLAGGELFF. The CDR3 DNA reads TGTGCCAGCAGCTCCCGGCGACTAGCAGGCGGGGAGCTGTTTTTT. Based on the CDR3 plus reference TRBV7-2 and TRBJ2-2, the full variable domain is GAGVSQSPSNKVTEKGKDVELRCDPISGHTALYWYRQSLGQGLEFLIYFQGNSAPDKSGLPSDRFSAERTGGSVSTLTIQRTQQEDSAVYLCASSSRRLAGGELFFGEGSRLTVL.